These T cell receptor beta chains were read from a single sample in a study of cytomegalovirus exposure and HLA in healthy donors. Produced via immunoSEQ multiplex PCR; TCRdb's table is partial and in-frame only. Of around 57,000 clones in the sample, more than 70% were seen once. The specimen sequenced was PBMCs. Source of these receptors: a man aged 30 to 39 in good health and CMV-seropositive. Each CDR3 is given with its conserved first and last residue. D genes are given only for firm matches. Not every row has a clone size; where given, it reads once, few, many or a size class.

d_gene: -; v_gene: TRBV2; abundance: -; len: 13; j_gene: TRBJ2-7; CDR3aa: CASNRDFTYEQYF; CDR3nt: TGTGCCAGCAACCGGGACTTTACCTACGAGCAGTACTTC
d_gene: -; v_gene: TRBV28; abundance: -; len: 13; j_gene: TRBJ1-2; CDR3aa: CASSSYRVDGYTF; CDR3nt: TGTGCCAGCAGTTCGTACAGGGTAGACGGCTACACCTTC
d_gene: TRBD2; v_gene: TRBV5-1; abundance: -; len: 15; j_gene: TRBJ2-7; CDR3aa: CASSSTAGFSYEQYF; CDR3nt: TGCGCCAGCAGCTCGACAGCGGGGTTCTCCTACGAGCAGTACTTC
d_gene: -; v_gene: TRBV5-6; abundance: once; len: 15; j_gene: TRBJ1-2; CDR3aa: CASSLEGGGTYGYTF; CDR3nt: TGTGCCAGCAGCTTGGAAGGCGGGGGGACCTATGGCTACACCTTC
d_gene: TRBD1; v_gene: TRBV28; abundance: -; len: 13; j_gene: TRBJ2-5; CDR3aa: CASSPTGGETQYF; CDR3nt: TGTGCCAGCAGCCCAACAGGGGGGGAGACCCAGTACTTC
d_gene: -; v_gene: TRBV30; abundance: -; len: 14; j_gene: TRBJ1-5; CDR3aa: CAWSHGQVNQPQHF; CDR3nt: TGTGCCTGGAGTCACGGACAAGTCAATCAGCCCCAGCATTTT
d_gene: -; v_gene: TRBV4-2; abundance: few; len: 15; j_gene: TRBJ1-5; CDR3aa: CASSQDRAGVQPQHF; CDR3nt: TGTGCCAGCAGCCAAGACAGGGCAGGGGTTCAGCCCCAGCATTTT
d_gene: -; v_gene: TRBV19; abundance: -; len: 14; j_gene: TRBJ2-1; CDR3aa: CASRLSRGSNEQFF; CDR3nt: TGTGCCAGTAGGCTCTCGAGGGGGAGCAATGAGCAGTTCTTC
d_gene: TRBD2; v_gene: TRBV29-1; abundance: once; len: 13; j_gene: TRBJ2-5; CDR3aa: CSVTIAGGETQYF; CDR3nt: TGCAGCGTTACTATAGCGGGAGGCGAGACCCAGTACTTC
d_gene: -; v_gene: TRBV7-9; abundance: -; len: 12; j_gene: TRBJ2-1; CDR3aa: CASSAELNEQFF; CDR3nt: TGTGCCAGCAGCGCCGAGCTCAATGAGCAGTTCTTC
d_gene: -; v_gene: TRBV15; abundance: -; len: 16; j_gene: TRBJ1-5; CDR3aa: CATSRDTQNRGQPQHF; CDR3nt: TGTGCCACCAGCAGAGATACGCAAAATCGAGGACAGCCCCAGCATTTT
d_gene: TRBD2; v_gene: TRBV6-1; abundance: few; len: 13; j_gene: TRBJ2-7; CDR3aa: CASKGGRVDEQYF; CDR3nt: TGTGCCAGCAAGGGCGGGAGGGTAGACGAGCAGTACTTC
d_gene: TRBD1; v_gene: TRBV7-3; abundance: -; len: 15; j_gene: TRBJ2-1; CDR3aa: CASSLQGEPGNEQFF; CDR3nt: TGTGCCAGCAGCTTACAGGGGGAGCCGGGCAATGAGCAGTTCTTC
d_gene: TRBD2; v_gene: TRBV27; abundance: -; len: 18; j_gene: TRBJ2-7; CDR3aa: CASSFHRTLAGSPDEQYF; CDR3nt: TGTGCCAGCAGTTTTCACCGTACGCTAGCGGGTTCACCAGACGAGCAGTACTTC
d_gene: TRBD2; v_gene: TRBV9; abundance: -; len: 16; j_gene: TRBJ2-1; CDR3aa: CASSGFPGGSSNEQFF; CDR3nt: TGTGCCAGCAGCGGGTTCCCAGGCGGGAGTAGCAATGAGCAGTTCTTC
d_gene: -; v_gene: TRBV19; abundance: -; len: 15; j_gene: TRBJ2-1; CDR3aa: CASSIRGETGNEQFF; CDR3nt: TGTGCCAGTAGTATACGGGGTGAAACGGGCAATGAGCAGTTCTTC
d_gene: -; v_gene: TRBV30; abundance: -; len: 15; j_gene: TRBJ1-1; CDR3aa: CAWSAPDGMNTEAFF; CDR3nt: TGTGCCTGGAGTGCCCCGGACGGGATGAACACTGAAGCTTTCTTT
d_gene: -; v_gene: TRBV10-3; abundance: -; len: 13; j_gene: TRBJ1-5; CDR3aa: CAISSREHQPQHF; CDR3nt: TGTGCCATCAGTTCCAGGGAACATCAGCCCCAGCATTTT
d_gene: -; v_gene: TRBV5-8; abundance: -; len: 14; j_gene: TRBJ1-1; CDR3aa: CASSLRGTNTEAFF; CDR3nt: TGTGCCAGCAGCTTGCGGGGTACGAACACTGAAGCTTTCTTT
d_gene: TRBD2; v_gene: TRBV7-8; abundance: -; len: 16; j_gene: TRBJ2-2; CDR3aa: CASSPGLAGFTGELFF; CDR3nt: TGTGCCAGCAGCCCGGGACTAGCGGGGTTCACCGGGGAGCTGTTTTTT
d_gene: -; v_gene: TRBV5-1; abundance: -; len: 13; j_gene: TRBJ1-1; CDR3aa: CASSSGDGTEAFF; CDR3nt: TGCGCCAGCAGCTCAGGGGATGGCACTGAAGCTTTCTTT
d_gene: -; v_gene: TRBV5-1; abundance: once; len: 16; j_gene: TRBJ2-7; CDR3aa: CASSLVGGRGASEQYF; CDR3nt: TGCGCCAGCAGCTTGGTGGGGGGACGAGGGGCGAGCGAGCAGTACTTC
d_gene: -; v_gene: TRBV6-5; abundance: -; len: 15; j_gene: TRBJ2-3; CDR3aa: CASSYDEQGSDTQYF; CDR3nt: TGTGCCAGCAGTTACGATGAGCAGGGGTCAGATACGCAGTATTTT
d_gene: -; v_gene: TRBV30; abundance: -; len: 11; j_gene: TRBJ2-7; CDR3aa: CARSSTGEQYF; CDR3nt: TGTGCCCGGAGTTCCACGGGAGAGCAGTACTTC
d_gene: -; v_gene: TRBV20-1; abundance: -; len: 10; j_gene: TRBJ1-1; CDR3aa: CSASFAEAFF; CDR3nt: TGCAGTGCTAGTTTCGCTGAAGCTTTCTTT
d_gene: TRBD1; v_gene: TRBV27; abundance: -; len: 17; j_gene: TRBJ2-4; CDR3aa: CASSSGTGPLGKNIQYF; CDR3nt: TGTGCCAGCAGTTCCGGGACAGGGCCCCTGGGCAAAAACATTCAGTACTTC
d_gene: -; v_gene: TRBV6-5; abundance: -; len: 14; j_gene: TRBJ2-1; CDR3aa: CASSLQGSYNEQFF; CDR3nt: TGTGCCAGCAGTCTACAGGGATCCTACAATGAGCAGTTCTTC
d_gene: -; v_gene: TRBV7-9; abundance: -; len: 16; j_gene: TRBJ1-6; CDR3aa: CASSSAPGNFNSPLHF; CDR3nt: TGTGCCAGCAGCTCCGCCCCGGGAAATTTTAATTCACCCCTCCACTTT
d_gene: -; v_gene: TRBV30; abundance: -; len: 12; j_gene: TRBJ1-2; CDR3aa: CAWTINSYGYTF; CDR3nt: TGTGCCTGGACTATTAATAGCTATGGCTACACCTTC
d_gene: -; v_gene: TRBV27; abundance: -; len: 15; j_gene: TRBJ1-4; CDR3aa: CASSARGVTNEKLFF; CDR3nt: TGTGCCAGCAGTGCCCGGGGAGTCACTAATGAAAAACTGTTTTTT
d_gene: TRBD2; v_gene: TRBV11-3; abundance: -; len: 16; j_gene: TRBJ2-7; CDR3aa: CASSSRTSGMFREQYF; CDR3nt: TGTGCCAGCAGCTCCAGGACTAGCGGCATGTTTAGGGAGCAGTACTTC
d_gene: -; v_gene: TRBV6-6; abundance: -; len: 13; j_gene: TRBJ1-1; CDR3aa: CASNPPGVTEAFF; CDR3nt: TGTGCCAGCAACCCACCAGGGGTCACTGAAGCTTTCTTT
d_gene: TRBD1; v_gene: TRBV19; abundance: -; len: 14; j_gene: TRBJ1-1; CDR3aa: CASSIGDRGTEAFF; CDR3nt: TGTGCCAGTAGTATAGGGGACAGGGGCACTGAAGCTTTCTTT
d_gene: TRBD1; v_gene: TRBV7-8; abundance: -; len: 16; j_gene: TRBJ2-7; CDR3aa: CASSLGNGQGSYEQYF; CDR3nt: TGTGCCAGCAGCTTAGGAAACGGACAGGGCTCCTACGAGCAGTACTTC
d_gene: -; v_gene: TRBV5-1; abundance: -; len: 16; j_gene: TRBJ1-1; CDR3aa: CASSERGREGGGEAFF; CDR3nt: TGCGCCAGCAGCGAGAGGGGACGTGAGGGGGGAGGGGAAGCTTTCTTT
d_gene: TRBD2; v_gene: TRBV5-1; abundance: -; len: 15; j_gene: TRBJ2-1; CDR3aa: CASSLAGLAGNEQFF; CDR3nt: TGCGCCAGCAGCTTGGCCGGACTAGCGGGTAATGAGCAGTTCTTC
d_gene: -; v_gene: TRBV5-1; abundance: few; len: 15; j_gene: TRBJ2-3; CDR3aa: CASSPPTGSLDTQYF; CDR3nt: TGCGCCAGCAGCCCCCCCACAGGTAGCTTAGATACGCAGTATTTT
d_gene: TRBD2; v_gene: TRBV5-4; abundance: -; len: 14; j_gene: TRBJ2-1; CDR3aa: CASSLKGLADEQFF; CDR3nt: TGTGCCAGCAGCTTGAAGGGACTAGCGGATGAGCAGTTCTTC
d_gene: -; v_gene: TRBV28; abundance: -; len: 13; j_gene: TRBJ1-1; CDR3aa: CASSTQGRVEAFF; CDR3nt: TGTGCCAGCAGTACACAGGGCCGTGTGGAAGCTTTCTTT
d_gene: -; v_gene: TRBV6-1; abundance: once; len: 13; j_gene: TRBJ1-2; CDR3aa: CASSERGWWSYTF; CDR3nt: TGTGCCAGCAGTGAAAGGGGGTGGTGGAGCTACACCTTC
d_gene: TRBD1; v_gene: TRBV6-4; abundance: -; len: 16; j_gene: TRBJ2-3; CDR3aa: CASSDSKQGAPDTQYF; CDR3nt: TGTGCCAGCAGTGACTCGAAACAGGGGGCCCCAGATACGCAGTATTTT
d_gene: -; v_gene: TRBV27; abundance: -; len: 14; j_gene: TRBJ2-7; CDR3aa: CASSSNYRLYEQYF; CDR3nt: TGTGCCAGCAGTTCAAACTACAGGTTATACGAGCAGTACTTC
d_gene: -; v_gene: TRBV7-9; abundance: -; len: 15; j_gene: TRBJ2-3; CDR3aa: CASSLTRVGTDTQYF; CDR3nt: TGTGCCAGCAGCCTCACTAGAGTTGGTACAGATACGCAGTATTTT
d_gene: TRBD1; v_gene: TRBV25-1; abundance: -; len: 12; j_gene: TRBJ2-1; CDR3aa: CASSETGPQQFF; CDR3nt: TGTGCCAGCAGTGAGACAGGGCCCCAGCAGTTCTTC
d_gene: -; v_gene: TRBV11-3; abundance: -; len: 13; j_gene: TRBJ1-2; CDR3aa: CASSLGGGYGYTF; CDR3nt: TGTGCCAGCAGCTTAGGGGGGGGCTATGGCTACACCTTC
d_gene: TRBD1; v_gene: TRBV2; abundance: -; len: 13; j_gene: TRBJ1-5; CDR3aa: CASTRQGGQPQHF; CDR3nt: TGTGCCAGCACCCGACAGGGTGGACAGCCCCAGCATTTT
d_gene: TRBD2; v_gene: TRBV13; abundance: once; len: 16; j_gene: TRBJ2-7; CDR3aa: CASSPRTSGTPYEQYF; CDR3nt: TGTGCCAGCAGCCCGAGGACTAGCGGGACCCCCTACGAGCAGTACTTC
d_gene: -; v_gene: TRBV28; abundance: -; len: 14; j_gene: TRBJ2-7; CDR3aa: CASRLRILSYEQYF; CDR3nt: TGTGCCAGCAGGTTGAGGATTCTTTCCTACGAGCAGTACTTC
d_gene: -; v_gene: TRBV7-9; abundance: -; len: 14; j_gene: TRBJ1-4; CDR3aa: CASSPADANEKLFF; CDR3nt: TGTGCCAGCAGCCCCGCGGATGCTAATGAAAAACTGTTTTTT
d_gene: -; v_gene: TRBV5-1; abundance: -; len: 12; j_gene: TRBJ1-1; CDR3aa: CASSTGETEAFF; CDR3nt: TGCGCCAGCAGCACGGGGGAAACTGAAGCTTTCTTT
d_gene: -; v_gene: TRBV5-1; abundance: -; len: 14; j_gene: TRBJ1-1; CDR3aa: CASTPGGVNTEAFF; CDR3nt: TGCGCCAGCACCCCTGGCGGAGTGAACACTGAAGCTTTCTTT
d_gene: TRBD1; v_gene: TRBV6-5; abundance: few; len: 14; j_gene: TRBJ2-2; CDR3aa: CASRTGTATGELFF; CDR3nt: TGTGCCAGCAGGACAGGGACGGCCACCGGGGAGCTGTTTTTT
d_gene: TRBD2; v_gene: TRBV30; abundance: -; len: 13; j_gene: TRBJ2-7; CDR3aa: CAWRSPAGGEQYF; CDR3nt: TGTGCCTGGAGGTCCCCAGCGGGAGGCGAGCAGTACTTC
d_gene: TRBD2; v_gene: TRBV29-1; abundance: few; len: 14; j_gene: TRBJ2-7; CDR3aa: CSVKGLAVGNEQYF; CDR3nt: TGCAGCGTAAAGGGACTAGCGGTTGGCAACGAGCAGTACTTC
d_gene: TRBD1; v_gene: TRBV7-9; abundance: -; len: 15; j_gene: TRBJ1-4; CDR3aa: CSSSSTGTGDEKLFF; CDR3nt: TGTTCCAGCAGCTCAACCGGGACAGGCGATGAAAAACTGTTTTTT
d_gene: -; v_gene: TRBV5-4; abundance: -; len: 16; j_gene: TRBJ1-2; CDR3aa: CASSQGLFDTNYGYTF; CDR3nt: TGTGCCAGCAGCCAGGGGCTTTTCGATACCAACTATGGCTACACCTTC
d_gene: -; v_gene: TRBV29-1; abundance: -; len: 12; j_gene: TRBJ1-1; CDR3aa: CSVDRVNTEAFF; CDR3nt: TGCAGCGTTGATCGGGTGAACACTGAAGCTTTCTTT
d_gene: -; v_gene: TRBV12-5; abundance: -; len: 15; j_gene: TRBJ2-7; CDR3aa: CASGTSKGLRYEQYF; CDR3nt: TGTGCTAGTGGCACCTCCAAGGGGTTAAGGTACGAGCAGTACTTC
d_gene: TRBD1; v_gene: TRBV7-9; abundance: -; len: 14; j_gene: TRBJ1-5; CDR3aa: CASSLTGVNQPQHF; CDR3nt: TGTGCCAGCAGCTTGACAGGGGTTAATCAGCCCCAGCATTTT